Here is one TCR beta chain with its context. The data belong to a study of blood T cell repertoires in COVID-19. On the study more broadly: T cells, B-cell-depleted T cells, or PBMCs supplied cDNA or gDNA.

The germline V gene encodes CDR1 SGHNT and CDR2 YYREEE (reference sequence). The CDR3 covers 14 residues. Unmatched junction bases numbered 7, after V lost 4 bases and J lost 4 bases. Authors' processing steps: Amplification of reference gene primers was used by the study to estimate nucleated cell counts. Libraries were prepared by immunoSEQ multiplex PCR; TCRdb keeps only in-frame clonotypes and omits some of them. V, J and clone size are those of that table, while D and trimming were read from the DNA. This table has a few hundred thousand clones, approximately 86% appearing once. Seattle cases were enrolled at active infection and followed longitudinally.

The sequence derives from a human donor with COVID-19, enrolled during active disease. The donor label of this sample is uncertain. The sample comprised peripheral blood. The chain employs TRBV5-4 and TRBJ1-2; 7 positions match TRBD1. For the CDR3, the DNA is TGTGCCAGCAGCACCAGACAGGGCGGCTATGGCTACACCTTC. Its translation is CASSTRQGGYGYTF.